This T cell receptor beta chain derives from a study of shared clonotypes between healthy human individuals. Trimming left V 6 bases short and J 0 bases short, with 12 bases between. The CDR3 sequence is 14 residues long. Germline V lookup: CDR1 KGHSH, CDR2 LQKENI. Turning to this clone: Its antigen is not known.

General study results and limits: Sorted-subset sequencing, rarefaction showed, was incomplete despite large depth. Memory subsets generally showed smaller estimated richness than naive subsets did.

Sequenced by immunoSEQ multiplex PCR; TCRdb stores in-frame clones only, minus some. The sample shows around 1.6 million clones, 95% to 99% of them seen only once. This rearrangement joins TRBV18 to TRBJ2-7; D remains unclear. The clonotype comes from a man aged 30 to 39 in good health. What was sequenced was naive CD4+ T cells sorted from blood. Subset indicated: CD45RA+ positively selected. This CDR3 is CASSNRPSSYEQYF. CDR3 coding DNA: TGTGCCAGCTCGAATCGTCCTAGCTCCTACGAGCAGTACTTC.